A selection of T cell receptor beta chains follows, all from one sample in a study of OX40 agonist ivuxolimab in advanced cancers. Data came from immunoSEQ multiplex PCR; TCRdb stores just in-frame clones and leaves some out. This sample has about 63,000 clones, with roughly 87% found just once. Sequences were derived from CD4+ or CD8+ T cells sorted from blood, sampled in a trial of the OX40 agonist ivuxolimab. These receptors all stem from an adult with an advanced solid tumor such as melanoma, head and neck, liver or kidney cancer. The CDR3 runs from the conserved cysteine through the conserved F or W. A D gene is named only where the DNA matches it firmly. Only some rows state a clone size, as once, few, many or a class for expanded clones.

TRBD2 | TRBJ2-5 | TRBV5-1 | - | TGCGCCAGCAGCTTGCAAGGGCTAGGACTAGCGGGAGTTTGGGGGAAAGAGACCCAGTACTTC | CASSLQGLGLAGVWGKETQYF
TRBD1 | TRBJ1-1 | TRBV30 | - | TGTGCCTGGAGTACGGACAGGGGCTTCACTGAAGCTTTCTTT | CAWSTDRGFTEAFF
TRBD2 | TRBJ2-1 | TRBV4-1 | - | TGCGCCAGCAGCCAGAGGGGACTAGCGGGAGGGCCGACTTCCTACAATGAGCAGTTCTTC | CASSQRGLAGGPTSYNEQFF
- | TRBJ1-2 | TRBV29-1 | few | TGCAGCGCAAAGGGGGGAGCTAACTATGGCTACACCTTC | CSAKGGANYGYTF
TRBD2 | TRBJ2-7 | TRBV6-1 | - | TGTGCCAGCAGTGGTCTAGCGGGATGGGTCTACGAGCAGTACTTC | CASSGLAGWVYEQYF
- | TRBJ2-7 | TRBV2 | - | TGTGCCAGCCACCAGTCCCCACTAGGCTACGAGCAGTACTTC | CASHQSPLGYEQYF
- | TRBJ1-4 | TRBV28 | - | TGTGCCAGCAGTTCTTTCGGTGAAAAACTGTTTTTT | CASSSFGEKLFF
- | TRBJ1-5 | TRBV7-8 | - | TGTGCCAGTGGAGAAGACAGGAATAAGAATCAGCCCCAGCATTTT | CASGEDRNKNQPQHF
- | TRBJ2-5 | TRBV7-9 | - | TGTGCCAGCAGCCGTCGAGAGACCCAGTACTTC | CASSRRETQYF
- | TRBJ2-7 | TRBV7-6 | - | TGTGCCAGCAGCCCGCGGACAGCCTACGAGCAGTACTTC | CASSPRTAYEQYF
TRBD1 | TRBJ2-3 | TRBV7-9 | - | TGTGCCAGCAGCCGACAGGGGCCTAACGATACGCAGTATTTT | CASSRQGPNDTQYF
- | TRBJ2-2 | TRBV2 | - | TGTGCCAGCACTAGGGCGGTGTCGAACACCGGGGAGCTGTTTTTT | CASTRAVSNTGELFF
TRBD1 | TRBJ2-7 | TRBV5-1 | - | TGCGCCAGCAGCAAGGGACAGGGGACCGCCTACGAGCAGTACTTC | CASSKGQGTAYEQYF